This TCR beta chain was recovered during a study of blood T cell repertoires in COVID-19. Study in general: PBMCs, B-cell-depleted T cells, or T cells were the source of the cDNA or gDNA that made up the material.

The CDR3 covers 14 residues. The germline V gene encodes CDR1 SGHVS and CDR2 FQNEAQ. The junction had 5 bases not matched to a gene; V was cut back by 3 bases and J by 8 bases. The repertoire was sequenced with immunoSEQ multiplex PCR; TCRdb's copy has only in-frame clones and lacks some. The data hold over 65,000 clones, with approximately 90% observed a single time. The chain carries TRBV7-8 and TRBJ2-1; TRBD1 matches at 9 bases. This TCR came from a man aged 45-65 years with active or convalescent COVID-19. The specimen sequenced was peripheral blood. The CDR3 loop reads CASSLQDRGYEQFF. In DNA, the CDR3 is TGTGCCAGCAGCTTGCAGGACAGGGGCTATGAGCAGTTCTTC. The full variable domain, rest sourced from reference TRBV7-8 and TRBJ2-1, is GAGVSQSPRYKVAKRGQDVALRCDPISGHVSLFWYQQALGQGPEFLTYFQNEAQLDKSGLPSDRFFAERPEGSVSTLKIQRTQQEDSAVYLCASSLQDRGYEQFFGPGTRLTVL.